The clone carrying this T cell receptor beta chain was seen more than once but under ten times. Its antigen remains unidentified. The data stem from a study of Ad26.COV2.S vaccination and SARS-CoV-2 variants. Regarding the study as a whole: It was found that vaccine and placebo recipients had similar non-spike TCR breadth. Substantial breadth was reportedly displayed by spike-specific CD8+ and CD4+ T cell responses after vaccination.

Between the trimmed V and J ends, which lost 1 base and 3 bases, there was a span of 13 bases. Germline CDR1 LNHDA, CDR2 SQIVND (reference sequence). The CDR3 consists of 15 residues. The treatment: 15 to 20 received Ad26.COV2.S at low or high dose, single or two shots; about five received placebo; per-sample allocation not given. After the first vaccine or placebo injection, samples were drawn on day 63. TCRdb's copy holds only in-frame clones and misses some; the assay was immunoSEQ multiplex PCR. Seen here are over 300,000 clones, under 90% observed once, and the top ten hold around 7.4%. The sequences come from peripheral blood, collected in a trial of Ad26.COV2.S vaccine versus placebo. The receptor was isolated from a person between 18 and 65 years old who received the Ad26.COV2.S COVID-19 vaccine or a placebo. The rearrangement links TRBV19 to TRBJ2-7, with D possibly TRBD2 on 6 matching bases. CDR3 bases: TGTGCCAGTAGTATAGCTCCTAGCGAATACTACGAGCAGTACTTC. Its protein product is CASSIAPSEYYEQYF. The whole variable domain, filled in from reference TRBV19 and TRBJ2-7, reads DGGITQSPKYLFRKEGQNVTLSCEQNLNHDAMYWYRQDPGQGLRLIYYSQIVNDFQKGDIAEGYSVSREKKESFPLTVTSAQKNPTAFYLCASSIAPSEYYEQYFGPGTRLTVT.